This T cell receptor beta chain derives from a study of cytomegalovirus exposure and HLA in healthy donors. As for this clone: Its antigen remains unidentified.

Study observations and caveats: In a later analysis, compared with equally common non-associated chains, HLA-associated beta chains were more expanded. By a later analysis, the bulk of CMV-associated TCR beta chains appeared HLA-restricted. CMV serostatus was the only recorded immune exposure for donors. Later analysis showed TCR association rates varying by HLA locus, highest for DRB1 and lowest for HLA-C.

The PCR ran on 60 Vbeta and 13 Jbeta primers. Sequencing was performed with immunoSEQ multiplex PCR; in TCRdb, only in-frame clones are kept and a portion is missing. Here the sample spans around 130,000 clones, approximately 85% being singletons. Specimen: PBMCs. The receptor was derived from a boy aged 5-17 years in good health and CMV-seronegative.

The CDR3 protein is CASSPEGRGLPNTQYF. The CDR3 nucleotides read TGTGCCAGCTCCCCCGAAGGCAGGGGACTACCCAATACGCAGTATTTT. The chain links TRBV18 to TRBJ2-3; D might be TRBD2 (7 bases). The germline V and J ends were trimmed by 6 bases and 7 bases, with 23 bases remaining between them. The germline gives CDR1 KGHSH, CDR2 LQKENI. CDR3 length equals 16 residues.